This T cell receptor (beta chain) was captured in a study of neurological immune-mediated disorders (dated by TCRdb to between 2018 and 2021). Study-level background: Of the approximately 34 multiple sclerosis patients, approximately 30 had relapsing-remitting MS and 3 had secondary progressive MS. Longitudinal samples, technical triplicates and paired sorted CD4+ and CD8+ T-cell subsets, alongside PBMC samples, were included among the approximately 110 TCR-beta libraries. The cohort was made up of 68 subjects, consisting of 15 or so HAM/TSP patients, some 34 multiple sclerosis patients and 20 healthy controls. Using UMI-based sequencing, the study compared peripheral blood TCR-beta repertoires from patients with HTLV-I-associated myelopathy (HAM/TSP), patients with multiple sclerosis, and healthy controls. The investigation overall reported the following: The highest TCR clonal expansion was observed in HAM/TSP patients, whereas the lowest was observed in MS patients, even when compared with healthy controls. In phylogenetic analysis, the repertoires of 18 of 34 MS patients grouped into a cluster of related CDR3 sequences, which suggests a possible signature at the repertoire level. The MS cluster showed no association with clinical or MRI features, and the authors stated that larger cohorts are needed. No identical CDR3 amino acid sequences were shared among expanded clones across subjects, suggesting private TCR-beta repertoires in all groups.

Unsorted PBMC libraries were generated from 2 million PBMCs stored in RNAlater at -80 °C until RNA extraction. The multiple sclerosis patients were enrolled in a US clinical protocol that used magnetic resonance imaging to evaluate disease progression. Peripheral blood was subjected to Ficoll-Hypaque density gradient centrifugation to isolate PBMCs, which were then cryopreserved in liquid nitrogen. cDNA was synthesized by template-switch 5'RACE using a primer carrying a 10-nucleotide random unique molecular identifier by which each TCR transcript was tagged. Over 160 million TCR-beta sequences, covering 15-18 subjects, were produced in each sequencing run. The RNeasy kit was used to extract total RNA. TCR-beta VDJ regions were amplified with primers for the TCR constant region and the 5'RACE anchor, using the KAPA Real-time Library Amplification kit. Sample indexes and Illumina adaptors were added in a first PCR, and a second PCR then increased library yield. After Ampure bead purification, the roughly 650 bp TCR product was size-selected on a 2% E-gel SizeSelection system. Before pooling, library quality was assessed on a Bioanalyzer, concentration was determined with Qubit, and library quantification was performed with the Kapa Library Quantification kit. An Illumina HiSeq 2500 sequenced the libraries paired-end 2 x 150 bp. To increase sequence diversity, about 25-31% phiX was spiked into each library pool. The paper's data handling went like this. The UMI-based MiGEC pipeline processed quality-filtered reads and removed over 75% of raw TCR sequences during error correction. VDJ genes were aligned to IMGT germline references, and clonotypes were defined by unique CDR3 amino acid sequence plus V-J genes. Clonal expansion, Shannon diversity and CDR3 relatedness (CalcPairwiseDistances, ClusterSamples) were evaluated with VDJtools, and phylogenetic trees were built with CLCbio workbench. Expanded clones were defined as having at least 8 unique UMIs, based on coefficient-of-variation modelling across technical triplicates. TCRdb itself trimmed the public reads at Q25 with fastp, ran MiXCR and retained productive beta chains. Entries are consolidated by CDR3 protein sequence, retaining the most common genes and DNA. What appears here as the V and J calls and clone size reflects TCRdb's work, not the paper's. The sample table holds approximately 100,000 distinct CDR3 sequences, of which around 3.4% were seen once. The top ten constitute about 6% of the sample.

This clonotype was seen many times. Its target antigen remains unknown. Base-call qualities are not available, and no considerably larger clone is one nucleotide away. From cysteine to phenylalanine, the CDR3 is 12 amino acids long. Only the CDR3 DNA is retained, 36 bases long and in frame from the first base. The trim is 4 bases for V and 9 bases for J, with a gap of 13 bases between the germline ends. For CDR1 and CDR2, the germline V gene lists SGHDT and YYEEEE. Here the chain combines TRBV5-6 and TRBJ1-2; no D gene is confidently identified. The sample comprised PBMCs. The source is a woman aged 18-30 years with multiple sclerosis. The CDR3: CASSPDGSSYTF. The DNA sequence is TGTGCCAGCAGCCCCGATGGAAGTAGCTACACCTTC.